The T cell receptor beta chain described here comes from a study of blood T cell repertoires in COVID-19. Turning to the study itself: Acute and convalescent COVID-19 specimens originated in the United States, Italy and Spain. In each case, the material was cDNA or gDNA derived from T cells, B-cell-depleted T cells, or PBMCs.

V trimming: 1 base; J trimming: 5 bases; junction bases outside the gene matches: 10. CDR1 and CDR2 from the germline V gene are SQVTM and ANQGSEA. This CDR3 is built from 15 residues. In the original analysis: Researchers report that nucleated cell counts were estimated from reference gene primer amplification. The table came from immunoSEQ multiplex PCR; TCRdb's copy has only in-frame clones and leaves some out. V, J and clone size were drawn from that table, and D and trimming were deduced from the DNA. The sample lists approximately 180,000 clones, about three quarters occurring once. Sequenced material: peripheral blood. This sequence joins TRBV29-1 and TRBJ2-5; 7 positions agree with TRBD1. The sequence was obtained from a woman in her seventies with acute or convalescent COVID-19. The CDR3 loop is CSVEALDRAAETQYF. The CDR3 coding sequence is TGCAGCGTTGAAGCCCTCGACAGGGCTGCGGAGACCCAGTACTTC.